This T cell receptor (beta chain) was identified in a study of CD8 T cells in Susac syndrome. Reverse transcription used about 0.45 to 1 ug RNA and random hexamers. The CDR3 of TCR beta was amplified by immunoSEQ multiplex PCR across 54 Vbeta and 13 Jbeta. A single record per CDR3 protein comes from TCRdb applying MiXCR to the immunoSEQ multiplex PCR reads. The top ten clones hold over 0.1% of a sample with more than 200,000 distinct CDR3 sequences, roughly 92% of them seen once. Germline lookup yields CDR1 SQVTM and CDR2 ANQGSEA. V dropped 6 bases and J dropped 0 bases, with 15 bases sitting between them. The CDR3 is 15 amino acids.

The receptor comes from a human donor with multiple sclerosis. The V call is TRBV29-1, the J call TRBJ2-1, with D maybe TRBD2 (6 bases). The sample consisted of CD8+ T cells from PBMCs. As DNA, the CDR3 is TGCAGCGTGAGGGGCGGGGATAGCTCCTACAATGAGCAGTTCTTC. Residues: CSVRGGDSSYNEQFF.